These 2 T cell receptor beta chains came from one sample sequenced in a study of Graves' ophthalmopathy and Graves' hyperthyroidism. RNA served as the template for amplifying TCR beta CDR3 regions. Second-round multiplex PCR followed a first-round RT-PCR using HTBI primers. TCRdb passed the multiplex PCR reads through MiXCR, listing each CDR3 protein once. The sample consists of approximately 640,000 distinct CDR3 sequences, more than 40% of them appearing once. Sequenced input: peripheral blood. These TCRs come from an adult man with Graves' ophthalmopathy.

The chain links TRBV30 to TRBJ1-1; no firm D call. CDR1 is GTSNPN, CDR2 SVGIG, per germline (reference sequence). The V gene lost 1 base and the J gene lost 5 bases, with 17 bases spanning the gap. The CDR3 sequence is 15 residues long. CDR3 in amino acids: CAWSEFQSDGTEAFF. CDR3 DNA sequence: TGTGCCTGGAGTGAATTTCAGTCAGACGGGACTGAAGCTTTCTTT. Variable domain in full (rest from reference TRBV30 and TRBJ1-1): SQTIHQWPATLVQPVGSPLSLECTVEGTSNPNLYWYRQAAGRGLQLLFYSVGIGQISSEVPQNLSASRPQDRQFILSSKKLLLSDSGFYLCAWSEFQSDGTEAFFGQGTRLTVV.

The chain carries TRBV7-2 and TRBJ2-5; D may be TRBD1 (7 bases). CDR1 and CDR2 (germline): SGHTA, FQGNSA. The CDR3 is 15 amino acids. V was clipped by 5 bases and J by 5 bases, with 18 bases between them. CDR3 sequence (DNA): TGTGCCAGCAGCGCAGGACTACCCAGGGGGGAGACCCAGTACTTC. It yields the protein CASSAGLPRGETQYF.